This is a list of T cell receptor beta chains from one sample in a study of blood T cell repertoires in COVID-19. The data were produced by immunoSEQ multiplex PCR, yet TCRdb's version contains in-frame clones alone and is incomplete. The data show 400,000 to 500,000 clones, with roughly 90% seen just once and approximately 1.5% held by the top ten. The sequenced material came from PBMCs or T cells enriched from blood (not recorded which). The receptors were gathered from a woman younger than 30 who had been exposed to COVID-19. Each CDR3 is given with its conserved first and last residue. Fields, in order: J gene, clone size, V gene, D gene, CDR3 protein, CDR3 DNA. The D gene is left open where the match is weak. A row's size may be missing; if present it is once, few, many or a size class.

j_gene: TRBJ2-2
abundance: .
v_gene: TRBV10-3
d_gene: .
CDR3aa: CAIRPPGQKNTGELFF
CDR3nt: TGTGCCATCAGACCTCCGGGACAAAAGAACACCGGGGAGCTGTTTTTT

j_gene: TRBJ2-1
abundance: .
v_gene: TRBV10-2
d_gene: TRBD2
CDR3aa: CASSSGTMFNEQFF
CDR3nt: TGCGCCAGCAGTTCGGGGACTATGTTCAATGAGCAGTTCTTC

j_gene: TRBJ1-2
abundance: .
v_gene: TRBV2
d_gene: TRBD1
CDR3aa: CASRDRGLYGYTF
CDR3nt: TGTGCCAGCAGGGACAGGGGGCTGTATGGCTACACCTTC

j_gene: TRBJ2-7
abundance: once
v_gene: TRBV7-8
d_gene: .
CDR3aa: CASSRQPSSYEQYF
CDR3nt: TGTGCCAGCAGTCGACAACCGAGCTCCTACGAGCAGTACTTC

j_gene: TRBJ2-3
abundance: .
v_gene: TRBV9
d_gene: TRBD2
CDR3aa: CASSVAPSGRATDTQYF
CDR3nt: TGTGCCAGCAGCGTAGCACCGAGCGGGAGAGCTACAGATACGCAGTATTTT

j_gene: TRBJ2-1
abundance: .
v_gene: TRBV7-6
d_gene: .
CDR3aa: CASSLDEAEREQFF
CDR3nt: TGTGCCAGCAGCTTAGATGAGGCAGAGAGAGAGCAGTTCTTC

j_gene: TRBJ1-2
abundance: .
v_gene: TRBV28
d_gene: .
CDR3aa: CASRRQLDYGYTF
CDR3nt: TGTGCCAGCAGGAGACAGCTGGACTATGGCTACACCTTC

j_gene: TRBJ1-6
abundance: .
v_gene: TRBV20-1
d_gene: .
CDR3aa: CSASEPGGDNSPLHF
CDR3nt: TGCAGTGCTAGTGAGCCCGGTGGTGATAATTCACCCCTCCACTTT

j_gene: TRBJ1-1
abundance: once
v_gene: TRBV18
d_gene: .
CDR3aa: CASSPTAGLTEAFF
CDR3nt: TGTGCCAGCTCACCAACGGCAGGGCTGACTGAAGCTTTCTTT

j_gene: TRBJ1-1
abundance: .
v_gene: TRBV10-3
d_gene: TRBD1
CDR3aa: CAIRQGVGNTEAFF
CDR3nt: TGTGCCATCAGGCAGGGGGTAGGGAACACTGAAGCTTTCTTT

j_gene: TRBJ2-7
abundance: .
v_gene: TRBV5-1
d_gene: .
CDR3aa: CASRSGAYEQYF
CDR3nt: TGCGCCAGCCGCAGCGGAGCCTACGAGCAGTACTTC

j_gene: TRBJ2-3
abundance: .
v_gene: TRBV7-8
d_gene: .
CDR3aa: CASSPGTDTQYF
CDR3nt: TGTGCCAGCAGCCCCGGCACAGATACGCAGTATTTT

j_gene: TRBJ1-2
abundance: .
v_gene: TRBV20-1
d_gene: .
CDR3aa: CSAPENYGYTF
CDR3nt: TGCAGTGCTCCGGAGAACTATGGCTACACCTTC

j_gene: TRBJ1-3
abundance: .
v_gene: TRBV7-2
d_gene: .
CDR3aa: CASSLGARLPSGNTIYF
CDR3nt: TGTGCCAGCAGCTTAGGTGCGAGGCTCCCCTCTGGAAACACCATATATTTT

j_gene: TRBJ2-1
abundance: .
v_gene: TRBV5-1
d_gene: TRBD2
CDR3aa: CASSLGLAGDNEQFF
CDR3nt: TGCGCCAGCAGCTTGGGACTAGCGGGAGACAATGAGCAGTTCTTC

j_gene: TRBJ2-2
abundance: .
v_gene: TRBV12-5
d_gene: .
CDR3aa: CASGPPRNTGELFF
CDR3nt: TGTGCTAGTGGTCCCCCGAGGAACACCGGGGAGCTGTTTTTT

j_gene: TRBJ1-2
abundance: many
v_gene: TRBV27
d_gene: TRBD1
CDR3aa: CASSLGRQGLNYGYTF
CDR3nt: TGTGCCAGCAGTTTAGGGAGACAGGGATTAAACTATGGCTACACCTTC

j_gene: TRBJ1-2
abundance: .
v_gene: TRBV28
d_gene: .
CDR3aa: CASSGGPGQPNYGYTF
CDR3nt: TGTGCCAGCAGTGGGGGCCCCGGTCAACCCAACTATGGCTACACCTTC

j_gene: TRBJ1-2
abundance: .
v_gene: TRBV11-1
d_gene: .
CDR3aa: CASSLDSGLYGYTF
CDR3nt: TGTGCCAGCAGCTTAGATTCAGGGTTGTATGGCTACACCTTC

j_gene: TRBJ2-1
abundance: .
v_gene: TRBV28
d_gene: TRBD1
CDR3aa: CASSLTGQSRQFF
CDR3nt: TGTGCCAGCAGTTTAACGGGACAGTCAAGACAGTTCTTC

j_gene: TRBJ2-7
abundance: .
v_gene: TRBV24-1
d_gene: .
CDR3aa: CATSDGSGGLSYF
CDR3nt: TGTGCCACCAGTGACGGAAGCGGCGGCCTTTCGTACTTC

j_gene: TRBJ2-4
abundance: .
v_gene: TRBV18
d_gene: .
CDR3aa: CASSGPENIQYF
CDR3nt: TGTGCCAGCTCAGGGCCTGAAAACATTCAGTACTTC

j_gene: TRBJ1-1
abundance: .
v_gene: TRBV12-3/TRBV12-4
d_gene: .
CDR3aa: CASNFIVNTEAFF
CDR3nt: TGTGCCAGCAACTTTATAGTGAACACTGAAGCTTTCTTT

j_gene: TRBJ2-5
abundance: .
v_gene: TRBV7-2
d_gene: .
CDR3aa: CASSGGTQETQYF
CDR3nt: TGTGCCAGCAGCGGGGGGACCCAAGAGACCCAGTACTTC

j_gene: TRBJ1-2
abundance: once
v_gene: TRBV11-2
d_gene: .
CDR3aa: CASSFPPGEDYGYTF
CDR3nt: TGTGCCAGCAGCTTTCCTCCAGGGGAAGACTATGGCTACACCTTC

j_gene: TRBJ1-5
abundance: .
v_gene: TRBV30
d_gene: .
CDR3aa: CAWSRQAGQQPQHF
CDR3nt: TGTGCCTGGAGTAGACAAGCTGGGCAGCAGCCCCAGCATTTT

j_gene: TRBJ1-2
abundance: .
v_gene: TRBV24-1
d_gene: .
CDR3aa: CATSDEHNYGYTF
CDR3nt: TGTGCCACCAGTGATGAACACAACTATGGCTACACCTTC

j_gene: TRBJ1-1
abundance: .
v_gene: TRBV29-1
d_gene: .
CDR3aa: CSAPGWGEDTEAFF
CDR3nt: TGCAGCGCCCCAGGGTGGGGCGAGGACACTGAAGCTTTCTTT

j_gene: TRBJ1-1
abundance: .
v_gene: TRBV7-2
d_gene: .
CDR3aa: CASSQGNTEAFF
CDR3nt: TGTGCCAGCAGCCAGGGGAACACTGAAGCTTTCTTT

j_gene: TRBJ1-5
abundance: .
v_gene: TRBV12-3/TRBV12-4
d_gene: .
CDR3aa: CASSVQGSLPQHF
CDR3nt: TGTGCCAGCAGTGTTCAGGGGTCCTTGCCCCAGCATTTT

j_gene: TRBJ1-6
abundance: .
v_gene: TRBV28
d_gene: .
CDR3aa: CASSSLRYNSPLHF
CDR3nt: TGTGCCAGCAGTAGTCTGAGGTATAATTCACCCCTCCACTTT

j_gene: TRBJ2-2
abundance: .
v_gene: TRBV5-1
d_gene: TRBD1
CDR3aa: CASSLQGASAGELFF
CDR3nt: TGCGCCAGCAGCTTGCAGGGGGCGTCAGCCGGGGAGCTGTTTTTT

j_gene: TRBJ2-7
abundance: .
v_gene: TRBV5-1
d_gene: TRBD1
CDR3aa: CASSLGTVQTYEQYF
CDR3nt: TGCGCCAGCAGCCTCGGGACAGTCCAGACCTACGAGCAGTACTTC

j_gene: TRBJ2-7
abundance: .
v_gene: TRBV28
d_gene: .
CDR3aa: CASSLGAEGSYEQYF
CDR3nt: TGTGCCAGCAGTTTAGGGGCGGAGGGGAGCTACGAGCAGTACTTC

j_gene: TRBJ1-5
abundance: .
v_gene: TRBV4-3
d_gene: .
CDR3aa: CASSQDLGQPQHF
CDR3nt: TGCGCCAGCAGCCAAGATCTAGGTCAGCCCCAGCATTTT

j_gene: TRBJ1-4
abundance: .
v_gene: TRBV7-3
d_gene: .
CDR3aa: CASSLRGGNEKLFF
CDR3nt: TGTGCCAGCAGCTTAAGAGGCGGTAATGAAAAACTGTTTTTT

j_gene: TRBJ2-1
abundance: .
v_gene: TRBV6-5
d_gene: TRBD2
CDR3aa: CASSNSRGGQNNEQFF
CDR3nt: TGTGCCAGCAGTAACTCCCGGGGAGGGCAGAACAATGAGCAGTTCTTC

j_gene: TRBJ1-6
abundance: .
v_gene: TRBV4-3
d_gene: TRBD1
CDR3aa: CASSDGQGINSPLHF
CDR3nt: TGCGCCAGCAGCGACGGACAGGGGATTAATTCACCCCTCCACTTT

j_gene: TRBJ2-3
abundance: once
v_gene: TRBV9
d_gene: .
CDR3aa: CASSGGLLASTDTQYF
CDR3nt: TGTGCCAGCAGCGGAGGACTTCTGGCTAGCACAGATACGCAGTATTTT

j_gene: TRBJ2-4
abundance: .
v_gene: TRBV20-1
d_gene: .
CDR3aa: CSASLFPIQYF
CDR3nt: TGCAGTGCTTCCCTCTTCCCCATTCAGTACTTC

j_gene: TRBJ2-7
abundance: once
v_gene: TRBV3-1/TRBV3-2
d_gene: .
CDR3aa: CASSQLIGRGGYEQYF
CDR3nt: TGTGCCAGCAGCCAATTAATCGGCAGGGGTGGGTACGAGCAGTACTTC

j_gene: TRBJ2-3
abundance: .
v_gene: TRBV7-8
d_gene: TRBD2
CDR3aa: CASSLGGGITDTQYF
CDR3nt: TGTGCCAGCAGCTTAGGCGGGGGGATCACAGATACGCAGTATTTT

j_gene: TRBJ1-2
abundance: .
v_gene: TRBV28
d_gene: TRBD1
CDR3aa: CASSLGGQRSTF
CDR3nt: TGTGCCAGCAGTTTAGGGGGACAGCGCTCCACCTTC

j_gene: TRBJ2-1
abundance: .
v_gene: TRBV7-2
d_gene: TRBD2
CDR3aa: CASSLVSGGDNEQFF
CDR3nt: TGTGCCAGCAGCTTAGTTAGCGGGGGGGACAATGAGCAGTTCTTC

j_gene: TRBJ2-1
abundance: .
v_gene: TRBV29-1
d_gene: .
CDR3aa: CSVVSSQGRSYNEQFF
CDR3nt: TGCAGCGTTGTATCCTCCCAGGGGCGTTCCTACAATGAGCAGTTCTTC

j_gene: TRBJ2-7
abundance: .
v_gene: TRBV18
d_gene: TRBD1
CDR3aa: CASSPLDRGVEQYF
CDR3nt: TGTGCCAGCTCACCTCTGGACAGGGGAGTGGAGCAGTACTTC

j_gene: TRBJ1-3
abundance: .
v_gene: TRBV28
d_gene: .
CDR3aa: CASNFQGSGNTIYF
CDR3nt: TGTGCCAGCAATTTTCAGGGGTCAGGAAACACCATATATTTT

j_gene: TRBJ2-7
abundance: .
v_gene: TRBV3-1/TRBV3-2
d_gene: TRBD2
CDR3aa: CASSRGLNYEQYF
CDR3nt: TGTGCCAGCAGCCGGGGACTAAACTACGAGCAGTACTTC

j_gene: TRBJ1-6
abundance: .
v_gene: TRBV30
d_gene: .
CDR3aa: CAWSRGESYNSPLHF
CDR3nt: TGTGCCTGGAGTCGGGGGGAGTCGTATAATTCACCCCTCCACTTT

j_gene: TRBJ2-7
abundance: .
v_gene: TRBV28
d_gene: TRBD2
CDR3aa: CASSPQLAGTYEQYF
CDR3nt: TGTGCCAGCAGTCCCCAACTAGCGGGAACCTACGAGCAGTACTTC

j_gene: TRBJ2-1
abundance: once
v_gene: TRBV27
d_gene: TRBD1
CDR3aa: CASTSPGQGAHEQFF
CDR3nt: TGTGCCAGCACCTCTCCGGGACAGGGGGCCCATGAGCAGTTCTTC

j_gene: TRBJ2-7
abundance: .
v_gene: TRBV11-2
d_gene: TRBD2
CDR3aa: CASSFRTSGSYEQYF
CDR3nt: TGTGCCAGCAGCTTCCGGACTAGCGGCTCCTACGAGCAGTACTTC